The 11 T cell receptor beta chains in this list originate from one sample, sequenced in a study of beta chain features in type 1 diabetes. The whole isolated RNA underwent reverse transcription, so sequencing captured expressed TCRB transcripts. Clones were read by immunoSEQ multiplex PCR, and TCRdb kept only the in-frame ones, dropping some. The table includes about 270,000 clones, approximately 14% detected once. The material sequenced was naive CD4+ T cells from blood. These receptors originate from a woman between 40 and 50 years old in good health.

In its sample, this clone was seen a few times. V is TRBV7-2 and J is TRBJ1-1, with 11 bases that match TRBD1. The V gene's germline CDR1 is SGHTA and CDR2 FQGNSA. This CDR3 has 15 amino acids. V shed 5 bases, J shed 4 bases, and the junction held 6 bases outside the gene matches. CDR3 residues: CASSLLGTGGTEAFF. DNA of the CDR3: TGTGCCAGCAGCCTCCTCGGGACAGGGGGCACTGAAGCTTTCTTT.

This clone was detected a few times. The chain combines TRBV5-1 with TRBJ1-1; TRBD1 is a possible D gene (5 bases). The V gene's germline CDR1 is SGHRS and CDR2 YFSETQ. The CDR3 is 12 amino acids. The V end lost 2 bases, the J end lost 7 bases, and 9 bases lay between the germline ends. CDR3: CASSFQGSEAFF. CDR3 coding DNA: TGCGCCAGCAGCTTTCAGGGCAGTGAAGCTTTCTTT. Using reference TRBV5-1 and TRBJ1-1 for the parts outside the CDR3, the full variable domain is KAGVTQTPRYLIKTRGQQVTLSCSPISGHRSVSWYQQTPGQGLQFLFEYFSETQRNKGNFPGRFSGRQFSNSRSEMNVSTLELGDSALYLCASSFQGSEAFFGQGTRLTVV.

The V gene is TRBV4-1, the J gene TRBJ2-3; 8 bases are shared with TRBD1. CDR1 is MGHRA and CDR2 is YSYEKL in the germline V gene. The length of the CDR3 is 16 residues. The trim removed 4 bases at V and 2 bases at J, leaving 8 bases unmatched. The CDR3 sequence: CASSPWDRRDTDTQYF. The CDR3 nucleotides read TGCGCCAGCAGCCCGTGGGACAGGCGAGACACAGATACGCAGTATTTT.

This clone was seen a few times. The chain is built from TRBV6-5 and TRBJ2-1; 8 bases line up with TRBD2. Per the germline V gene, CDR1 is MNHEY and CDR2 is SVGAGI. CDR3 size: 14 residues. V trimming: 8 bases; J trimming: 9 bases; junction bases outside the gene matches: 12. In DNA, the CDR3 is TGTGCCAGCCGGGGGGCGGGGGGCGTTGGTGAGCAGTTCTTC. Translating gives CASRGAGGVGEQFF.

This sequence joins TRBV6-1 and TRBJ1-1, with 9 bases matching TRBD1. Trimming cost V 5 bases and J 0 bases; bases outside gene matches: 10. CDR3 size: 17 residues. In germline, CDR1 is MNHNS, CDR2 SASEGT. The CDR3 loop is CASSQGQGRPLNTEAFF. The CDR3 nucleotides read TGTGCCAGCAGTCAAGGACAGGGGCGGCCTTTGAACACTGAAGCTTTCTTT.

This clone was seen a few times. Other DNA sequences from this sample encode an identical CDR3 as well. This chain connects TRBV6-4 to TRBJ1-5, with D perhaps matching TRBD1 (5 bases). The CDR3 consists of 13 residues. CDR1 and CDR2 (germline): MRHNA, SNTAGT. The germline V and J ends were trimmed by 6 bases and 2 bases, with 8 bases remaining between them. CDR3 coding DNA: TGTGCCAGCAGCGAACAGGGCAATCAGCCCCAGCATTTT. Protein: CASSEQGNQPQHF.

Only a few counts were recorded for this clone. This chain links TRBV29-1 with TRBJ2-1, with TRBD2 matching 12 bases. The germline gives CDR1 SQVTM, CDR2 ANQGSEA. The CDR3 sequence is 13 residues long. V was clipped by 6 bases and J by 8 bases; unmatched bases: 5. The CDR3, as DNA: TGCAGCGTCAGGACTAGCGGGGACTATGAGCAGTTCTTC. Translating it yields CSVRTSGDYEQFF.

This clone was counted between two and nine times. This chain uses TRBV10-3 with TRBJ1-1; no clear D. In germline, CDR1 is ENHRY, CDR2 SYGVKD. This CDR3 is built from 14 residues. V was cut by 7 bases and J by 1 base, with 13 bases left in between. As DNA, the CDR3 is TGTGCCATCAAGGGTTCTGAGGGGAACACTGAAGCTTTCTTT. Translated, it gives CAIKGSEGNTEAFF.

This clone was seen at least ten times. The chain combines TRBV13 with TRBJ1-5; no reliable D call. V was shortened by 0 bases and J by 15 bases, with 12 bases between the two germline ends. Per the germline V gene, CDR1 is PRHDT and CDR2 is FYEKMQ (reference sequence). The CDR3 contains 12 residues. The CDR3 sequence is CASSLGGAPGHF. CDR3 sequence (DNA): TGTGCCAGCAGCTTAGGGGGAGCGCCGGGGCATTTT. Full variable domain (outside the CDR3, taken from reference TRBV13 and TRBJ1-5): AAGVIQSPRHLIKEKRETATLKCYPIPRHDTVYWYQQGPGQDPQFLISFYEKMQSDKGSIPDRFSAQQFSDYHSELNMSSLELGDSALYFCASSLGGAPGHFGDGTRLSIL.

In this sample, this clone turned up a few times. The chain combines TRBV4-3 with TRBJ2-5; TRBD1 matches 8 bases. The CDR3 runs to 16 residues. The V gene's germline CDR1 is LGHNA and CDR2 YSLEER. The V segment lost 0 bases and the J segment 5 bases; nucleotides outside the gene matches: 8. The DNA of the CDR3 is TGCGCCAGCAGCCAAGAGTTCAGGGGGCTTCTGGAGACCCAGTACTTC. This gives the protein CASSQEFRGLLETQYF.

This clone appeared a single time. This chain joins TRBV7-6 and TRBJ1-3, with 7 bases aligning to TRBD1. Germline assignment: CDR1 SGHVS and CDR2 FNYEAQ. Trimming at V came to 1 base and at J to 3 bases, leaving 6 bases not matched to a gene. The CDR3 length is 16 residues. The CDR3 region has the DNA TGTGCCAGCAGCTTAGATCCGGGGACAGTTGGAAACACCATATATTTT. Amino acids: CASSLDPGTVGNTIYF.